A single sample gave rise to the 27 T cell receptor beta chains below, sequenced in a study of T cell repertoires in ileal Crohn's disease. The method was immunoSEQ multiplex PCR; TCRdb's version includes in-frame clones alone and lacks a portion of them. The data show about 1,900 clones, with around 89% seen just once and over 4% held by the top ten. The time point denotes: neoterminal ileum biopsy at postoperative endoscopy, about 6 months after surgery. The sample taken for sequencing was ileal tissue. The source of these receptors is an adult with Crohn's disease.

This rearrangement joins TRBV4-3 to TRBJ2-2, with D tentatively TRBD2 (7 bases). V was trimmed by 0 bases and J by 5 bases, leaving 22 bases between them. Germline assignment: CDR1 LGHNA and CDR2 YSLEER. This CDR3 is built from 19 residues. The CDR3 nucleotides are TGCGCCAGCAGCCAAGAAGTGGGAGGGCGGGGGCGGTTGACCGGGGAGCTGTTTTTT. It yields the protein CASSQEVGGRGRLTGELFF.

This sequence joins TRBV7-2 and TRBJ2-7, with TRBD2 matching over 7 bases. CDR1 is SGHTA and CDR2 is FQGNSA in the germline V gene. Losses at the gene ends were 5 bases for V and 4 bases for J; bases not matched to a gene: 5. CDR3 size: 13 residues. In nucleotides, the CDR3 is TGTGCCAGCAGCCGTGAAGCGGGATACGAGCAGTACTTC. It codes for CASSREAGYEQYF.

V is TRBV27 and J is TRBJ2-7; 8 nucleotides agree with TRBD2. There are 19 residues in the CDR3. Trimming at V came to 5 bases and at J to 0 bases, leaving 18 bases not matched to a gene. Per germline, CDR1 MNHEY and CDR2 SMNVEV (reference sequence). The CDR3 sequence is CASSPRSSGTTSSSYEQYF. In DNA, the CDR3 is TGTGCCAGCAGTCCCCGGAGTAGCGGGACCACCTCCTCCTCCTACGAGCAGTACTTC.

This clone appeared a few times. The genes are TRBV5-8 and TRBJ1-2; 7 bases are shared with TRBD1. Germline trimming cut 6 bases from V and 2 bases from J; bases unmatched to any gene: 7. The CDR3 is 14 amino acids. Germline V CDR1 and CDR2: SGHTS, YDEGEE. The CDR3: CASNSRTGNYGYTF. CDR3 nucleotides: TGTGCCAGCAACTCTCGGACAGGAAACTATGGCTACACCTTC.

V is TRBV27 and J is TRBJ2-3; D uncertain. V was pared by 4 bases and J by 6 bases, with 17 bases between. From germline, CDR1 is MNHEY and CDR2 SMNVEV (reference sequence). There are 15 residues in the CDR3. CDR3 sequence (DNA): TGTGCCAGCAGTTCCCGACTCCTGGCGTCGGATACGCAGTATTTT. Encoded protein: CASSSRLLASDTQYF.

This clone was observed a single time. The V and J genes are TRBV5-6 and TRBJ1-1; D is possibly TRBD1 (5 bases). Trimming cost V 1 base and J 5 bases, with 9 bases left between them. This CDR3 has 13 residues. CDR1 and CDR2 from the germline V gene are SGHDT and YYEEEE. Written as DNA, the CDR3 is TGTGCCAGCAGCTTGAGGGGAAGTACTGAAGCTTTCTTT. Its protein is CASSLRGSTEAFF.

This clone appeared a single time. This chain joins TRBV11-2 and TRBJ1-2; 7 nucleotides align to TRBD1. V shed 5 bases and J 3 bases; nucleotides not matched to a gene: 6. Germline V gene lookup returns CDR1 SGHAT and CDR2 FQNNGV. This CDR3 contains 14 residues. For the CDR3, the DNA is TGTGCCAGCAGCCCGCGGGACAGATACTATGGCTACACCTTC. Its translation is CASSPRDRYYGYTF.

The chain has TRBV28 and TRBJ1-1; D gene uncertain. Trimming removed 4 bases at V and 1 base at J, with 4 bases between. The CDR3 contains 12 residues. Germline V CDR1 and CDR2: MDHEN, SYDVKM. The CDR3 DNA reads TGTGCCAGCAGTTCGTCGAACACTGAAGCTTTCTTT. This encodes CASSSSNTEAFF.

This chain uses TRBV9 with TRBJ2-7; TRBD1 matches 9 bases. The CDR3 is 14 amino acids. Looked up from germline, CDR1 is SGDLS and CDR2 is YYNGEE. The V and J ends lost 2 bases and 8 bases, in that order; junction bases with no gene match: 8. CDR3 amino acids: CASSVGQGTSKQYF. The CDR3 DNA is TGTGCCAGCAGCGTCGGACAGGGGACAAGCAAGCAGTACTTC.

This clone was counted only a few times. The chain links TRBV28 to TRBJ2-7; D possibly corresponds to TRBD2 (6 bases). Trimming took off 10 bases at V and 0 bases at J, with 13 bases between the two ends. Per the germline V gene, CDR1 is MDHEN and CDR2 is SYDVKM. The CDR3 is 13 residues long. CDR3 DNA: TGTGCCATCCAGGGACTTAGCTCCTACGAGCAGTACTTC. This codes for CAIQGLSSYEQYF.

This rearrangement joins TRBV28 to TRBJ2-7; TRBD2 agrees at 7 bases. Germline CDR1 MDHEN, CDR2 SYDVKM. The CDR3 extends over 14 amino acids. With V trimmed by 5 bases and J by 0 bases, 4 bases remained unmatched. This CDR3 reads CASSRKRDSYEQYF. The CDR3 DNA reads as TGTGCCAGCAGTAGAAAGCGGGACTCCTACGAGCAGTACTTC.

V gene TRBV14 combines with J gene TRBJ2-7; 10 bases fit TRBD2. Trimming removed 5 bases from V and 1 base from J; junction bases left unmatched: 2. The germline CDR1 and CDR2 sequences are SGHDN and FVKESK. This CDR3 comprises 14 residues. DNA for the CDR3: TGTGCCAGCAGCTGGACTAGCGGTTCCTACGAGCAGTACTTC. Translating it yields CASSWTSGSYEQYF.

CDR3 sequence: CASSLVTGVNTEAFF. Written as DNA, the CDR3 is TGTGCCAGCAGCTTAGTAACAGGCGTGAACACTGAAGCTTTCTTT. V and J are TRBV7-9 and TRBJ1-1; perhaps TRBD1 as D (5 bases). Deletions cut 1 base from V and 0 bases from J, with 9 bases between. Germline values: CDR1 SEHNR, CDR2 FQNEAQ (reference sequence). This CDR3 has 15 residues. Filled out from reference TRBV7-9 and TRBJ1-1, the complete variable domain reads DTGVSQNPRHKITKRGQNVTFRCDPISEHNRLYWYRQTLGQGPEFLTYFQNEAQLEKSRLLSDRFSAERPKGSFSTLEIQRTEQGDSAMYLCASSLVTGVNTEAFFGQGTRLTVV.

The rearrangement links TRBV7-9 to TRBJ1-2, with TRBD1 as a possible D gene (6 bases). V lost 5 bases and J lost 7, with 17 bases in between. Per the germline V gene, CDR1 is SEHNR and CDR2 is FQNEAQ (reference sequence). The CDR3 has 14 amino acids. This chain's CDR3 is CASSLTQGSSGYTF. The CDR3 DNA is TGTGCCAGCAGCCTAACCCAGGGGAGCTCTGGCTACACCTTC.

The genes are TRBV9 and TRBJ2-5; TRBD1 matches 9 bases. The CDR3 length is 15 residues. The trim removed 3 bases at V and 2 bases at J, leaving 5 bases unmatched. CDR1 is SGDLS, CDR2 YYNGEE, per germline. For the CDR3, the DNA is TGTGCCAGCAGCGCCGGGGACAGGGTGCAAGAGACCCAGTACTTC. Protein product: CASSAGDRVQETQYF.

The gene calls are TRBV28 and TRBJ2-1, with 7 positions matching TRBD1. Per the germline V gene, CDR1 is MDHEN and CDR2 is SYDVKM. V shed 3 bases and J 8 bases; nucleotides not matched to a gene: 19. The CDR3 totals 18 residues. CDR3 coding DNA: TGTGCCAGCAGTTTCTCAGTGGCAGGAGGACAGGTGGTGGATGAGCAGTTCTTC. Its translation is CASSFSVAGGQVVDEQFF.

This rearrangement joins TRBV4-3 to TRBJ2-5; possible D gene TRBD1, 5 bases. Trimming removed 1 base at V and 5 bases at J, with 11 bases between. The CDR3 covers 14 residues. CDR1 is LGHNA and CDR2 is YSLEER in the germline V gene. The CDR3: CASSQAQGRETQYF. For the CDR3, the DNA is TGCGCCAGCAGCCAAGCCCAGGGAAGGGAGACCCAGTACTTC.

The chain couples TRBV10-2 to TRBJ1-2; tentative D call: TRBD1 (5 bases). Germline V CDR1 and CDR2: WSHSY, SAAADI. The V end lost 6 bases, the J end lost 2 bases, and 13 bases lay between the germline ends. This CDR3 contains 14 residues. Here the CDR3 reads CASRGGSLNYGYTF. The CDR3 nucleotides read TGCGCCAGCAGGGGGGGTTCACTGAACTATGGCTACACCTTC.

The V and J genes are TRBV28 and TRBJ2-7; 14 bases are a match to TRBD2. V was pared by 2 bases and J by 7 bases, with 10 bases of the junction left unmatched. Germline-derived CDR1 and CDR2 are MDHEN and SYDVKM. The CDR3 extends over 17 amino acids. Here the CDR3 DNA reads TGTGCCAGCAGTTTAATTGTCGGGACTAGCGGGAGCGGGGAGCAGTACTTC. Its translation is CASSLIVGTSGSGEQYF.

The chain's CDR3 is CASSEFWGSNQPQHF. CDR3 nucleotides: TGTGCCAGCAGTGAGTTTTGGGGCAGCAATCAGCCCCAGCATTTT. The rearrangement joins TRBV6-1 to TRBJ1-5, with a weak D call TRBD1 (5 bases). CDR1 MNHNS and CDR2 SASEGT come from the germline V gene. V dropped 3 bases and J dropped 1 base, with 10 bases sitting between them. The CDR3 spans 15 residues.

The V and J genes are TRBV7-9 and TRBJ2-3; 7 bases agree with TRBD1. There are 15 residues in the CDR3. The germline CDR1 and CDR2 sequences are SEHNR and FQNEAQ (reference sequence). Germline trimming cut 2 bases from V and 2 bases from J; bases unmatched to any gene: 4. CDR3 in amino acids: CASSLTGANTDTQYF. Here the CDR3 DNA reads TGTGCCAGCAGCTTAACAGGGGCGAACACAGATACGCAGTATTTT.

The rearrangement uses TRBV7-2 and TRBJ2-5, with a weak D call TRBD2 (7 bases). This CDR3 spans 13 amino acids. The germline CDR1 and CDR2 sequences are SGHTA and FQGNSA. Trimming removed 5 bases at V and 5 bases at J, with 12 bases between. In nucleotides, the CDR3 is TGTGCCAGCAGCCCACAGGGAGGGGAGACCCAGTACTTC. This codes for CASSPQGGETQYF.

The V gene is TRBV18, the J gene TRBJ1-5; D remains unclear. V shed 2 bases and J shed 10 bases, with 15 bases lying between them. CDR1 KGHSH and CDR2 LQKENI come from the germline V gene. There are 14 residues in the CDR3. DNA of the CDR3: TGTGCCAGCTCACCAGGGCAGGTCGATAGACCCCAGCATTTT. This encodes CASSPGQVDRPQHF.

V and J are TRBV9 and TRBJ1-2; tentative D call: TRBD1 (5 bases). There are 12 residues in the CDR3. V shed 4 bases and J shed 5 bases, with 9 bases lying between them. Germline V gene data show CDR1 as SGDLS and CDR2 as YYNGEE. The CDR3 nucleotides are TGTGCCAGCAGCTCCCAGGGTTATGGCTACACCTTC. This codes for CASSSQGYGYTF.

This chain uses TRBV6-5 with TRBJ2-7; 7 positions match TRBD2. Trimming removed 3 bases from V and 0 bases from J; junction bases left unmatched: 5. The CDR3 totals 15 residues. CDR1 MNHEY and CDR2 SVGAGI come from the germline V gene. As DNA, the CDR3 is TGTGCCAGCAGTTATTGGCGGGAGAGCTCCTACGAGCAGTACTTC. Its translation: CASSYWRESSYEQYF.

The genes are TRBV28 and TRBJ1-5, with D unresolved. Germline CDR1 is MDHEN and CDR2 is SYDVKM. CDR3 length equals 12 residues. V was pared by 5 bases and J by 6 bases, with 8 bases between. The CDR3 sequence: CASSDGSQPQHF. DNA for the CDR3: TGTGCCAGCAGTGATGGGAGTCAGCCCCAGCATTTT.

The genes are TRBV27 and TRBJ1-2; D gene ambiguous. In germline, CDR1 is MNHEY, CDR2 SMNVEV (reference sequence). Trimming shortened V by 2 bases and J by 2 bases, and 21 bases separated the two germline ends. CDR3 length equals 18 residues. CDR3 in amino acids: CASSLRSLGDGANYGYTF. The CDR3 bases are TGTGCCAGCAGTTTAAGGAGCCTCGGCGACGGTGCGAACTATGGCTACACCTTC.